The clone carrying this T cell receptor (beta chain) showed up many times. These data come from a study of molecular identifiers for immune sequencing clone quantification. TCRdb re-called the PCR reads through MiXCR, storing one row per CDR3 protein. The sample shows 60,000 to 80,000 distinct CDR3 sequences, around 18% of them seen only once. After removal of 4 bases from V and 3 bases from J, the junction contained 19 bases not matched to a gene. Germline CDR1 and CDR2: MDHEN and SYDVKM. This CDR3 region has 21 residues. The sequencing input was naive CD8+ T cells from blood, with Jurkat cell RNA spiked in. Specified subset: FACS-sorted CD8+CD4-CCR7+CD45RA+ naive T cells. This clonotype was sampled from a human donor in good health. Some libraries in this study had Jurkat cell RNA spiked in. This sequence joins TRBV28 and TRBJ2-7, with 15 bases lining up with TRBD2. The CDR3 region is CASSSPSPGLAGGTRRYEQYF. In nucleotides, the CDR3 is TGTGCCAGCAGTTCCCCCTCCCCCGGACTAGCGGGAGGGACCCGACGCTACGAGCAGTACTTC.